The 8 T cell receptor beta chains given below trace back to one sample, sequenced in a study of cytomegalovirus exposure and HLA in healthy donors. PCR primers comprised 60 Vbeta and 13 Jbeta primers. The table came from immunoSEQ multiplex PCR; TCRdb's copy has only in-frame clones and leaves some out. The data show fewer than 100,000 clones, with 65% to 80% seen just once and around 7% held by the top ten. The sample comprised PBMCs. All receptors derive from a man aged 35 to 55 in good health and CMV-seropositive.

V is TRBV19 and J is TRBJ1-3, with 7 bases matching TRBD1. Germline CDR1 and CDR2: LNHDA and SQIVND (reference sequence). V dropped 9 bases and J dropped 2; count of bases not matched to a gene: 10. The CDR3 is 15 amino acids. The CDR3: CASSGQQGPGNTIYF. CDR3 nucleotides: TGTGCCAGCTCGGGTCAACAGGGGCCTGGAAACACCATATATTTT.

The CDR3 protein is CAGYYRTGAVVGNEKLFF. The CDR3 nucleotides are TGTGCCGGATACTACCGGACAGGGGCCGTGGTGGGTAATGAAAAACTGTTTTTT. This chain connects TRBV2 to TRBJ1-4; 9 bases map to TRBD1. The length of the CDR3 is 18 residues. Germline loops: CDR1 SNHLY, CDR2 FYNNEI. The junction had 20 bases not matched to a gene; V was cut back by 11 bases and J by 4 bases.

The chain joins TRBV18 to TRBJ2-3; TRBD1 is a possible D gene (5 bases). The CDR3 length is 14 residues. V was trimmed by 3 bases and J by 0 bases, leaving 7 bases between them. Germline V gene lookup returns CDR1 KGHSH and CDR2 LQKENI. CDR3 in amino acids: CASSPGLSTDTQYF. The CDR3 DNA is TGTGCCAGCTCACCGGGGCTTAGCACAGATACGCAGTATTTT.

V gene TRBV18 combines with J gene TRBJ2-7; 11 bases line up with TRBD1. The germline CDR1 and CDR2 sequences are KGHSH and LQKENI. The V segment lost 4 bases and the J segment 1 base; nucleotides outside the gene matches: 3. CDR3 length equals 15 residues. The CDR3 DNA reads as TGTGCCAGCTCACAGGGACAGGGGGGATCCTACGAGCAGTACTTC. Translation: CASSQGQGGSYEQYF.

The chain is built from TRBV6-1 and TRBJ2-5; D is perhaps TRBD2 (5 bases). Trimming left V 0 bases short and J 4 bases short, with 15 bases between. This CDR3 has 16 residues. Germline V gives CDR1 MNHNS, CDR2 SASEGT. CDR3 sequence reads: CASSEASGSIAETQYF. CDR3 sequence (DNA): TGTGCCAGCAGTGAAGCGTCTGGGAGTATAGCAGAGACCCAGTACTTC.

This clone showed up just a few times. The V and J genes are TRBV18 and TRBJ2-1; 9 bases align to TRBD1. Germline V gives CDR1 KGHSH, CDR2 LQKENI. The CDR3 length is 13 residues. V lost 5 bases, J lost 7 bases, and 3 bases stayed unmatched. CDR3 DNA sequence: TGTGCCAGCTCATCGACAGGGGGAAATGAGCAGTTCTTC. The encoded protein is CASSSTGGNEQFF.

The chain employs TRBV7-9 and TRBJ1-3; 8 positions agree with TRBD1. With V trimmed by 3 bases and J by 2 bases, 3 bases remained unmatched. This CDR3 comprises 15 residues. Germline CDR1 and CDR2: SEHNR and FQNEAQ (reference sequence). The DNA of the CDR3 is TGTGCCAGCAGCTTGCTACAGGGGGCTGGAAACACCATATATTTT. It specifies CASSLLQGAGNTIYF. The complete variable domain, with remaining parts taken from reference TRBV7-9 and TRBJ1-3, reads DTGVSQNPRHKITKRGQNVTFRCDPISEHNRLYWYRQTLGQGPEFLTYFQNEAQLEKSRLLSDRFSAERPKGSFSTLEIQRTEQGDSAMYLCASSLLQGAGNTIYFGEGSWLTVV.

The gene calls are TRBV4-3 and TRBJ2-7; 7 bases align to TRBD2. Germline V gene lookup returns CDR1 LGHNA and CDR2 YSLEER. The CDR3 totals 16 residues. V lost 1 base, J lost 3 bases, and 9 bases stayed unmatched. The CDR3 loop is CASSQVVASGDYEQYF. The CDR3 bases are TGCGCCAGCAGCCAAGTGGTAGCTAGCGGCGACTACGAGCAGTACTTC.